Below, 14 T cell receptor beta chains from the same sample are listed, as sequenced in a study of blood T cell repertoires in COVID-19. The table came from immunoSEQ multiplex PCR; TCRdb's copy has only in-frame clones and leaves some out. In the table there are tens of thousands of clones, approximately 90% of which are singletons. Sequencing input: peripheral blood. Receptor source: a man aged 60-69 years with active or convalescent COVID-19.

The chain joins TRBV2 to TRBJ1-1, with 9 bases that match TRBD1. This CDR3 region has 14 residues. Germline V lookup: CDR1 SNHLY, CDR2 FYNNEI. Germline trimming cut 6 bases from V and 4 bases from J; bases unmatched to any gene: 6. The CDR3 DNA follows: TGTGCCAGCAGCTTAACAGGGGGCGGCACTGAAGCTTTCTTT. It translates to CASSLTGGGTEAFF.

This clone has a single count. V is TRBV4-1 and J is TRBJ2-1, with 7 bases lining up with TRBD1. Per the germline V gene, CDR1 is MGHRA and CDR2 is YSYEKL. The junction had 9 bases not matched to a gene; V was cut back by 0 bases and J by 4 bases. The CDR3 is made up of 17 amino acids. The DNA for the CDR3 is TGCGCCAGCAGCCAAGATCGAGGTAGGGGGCTTTACAATGAGCAGTTCTTC. As protein: CASSQDRGRGLYNEQFF.

This chain joins TRBV13 and TRBJ1-1; the D is unclear. The V and J ends lost 5 bases and 3 bases respectively, with 19 bases between them. This CDR3 is 16 amino acids long. Germline V gives CDR1 PRHDT, CDR2 FYEKMQ (reference sequence). For the CDR3, the DNA is TGTGCCAGCAGCCCACCGCAGGTTATTATTTACACTGAAGCTTTCTTT. Its translation is CASSPPQVIIYTEAFF. Complete variable domain (other parts from reference TRBV13 and TRBJ1-1): AAGVIQSPRHLIKEKRETATLKCYPIPRHDTVYWYQQGPGQDPQFLISFYEKMQSDKGSIPDRFSAQQFSDYHSELNMSSLELGDSALYFCASSPPQVIIYTEAFFGQGTRLTVV.

CDR3 loop: CASSLGDREGETQYF. CDR3 DNA: TGTGCCAGCAGCTTAGGGGACAGGGAAGGAGAGACCCAGTACTTC. This chain links TRBV11-3 with TRBJ2-5; 9 nucleotides line up with TRBD1. The CDR3 is 15 amino acids. Trimming removed 1 base from V and 4 bases from J; junction bases left unmatched: 4. CDR1 is SGHNT and CDR2 is YENEEA in the germline V gene.

V is TRBV5-4 and J is TRBJ2-7, with 8 bases that match TRBD2. Unmatched junction bases numbered 7, after V lost 2 bases and J lost 3 bases. Germline values: CDR1 SGHNT, CDR2 YYREEE (reference sequence). The CDR3 totals 15 residues. CDR3 nucleotide sequence: TGTGCCAGCAGCTTAGGTACGGGAGGGCTCTACGAGCAGTACTTC. It specifies CASSLGTGGLYEQYF.

The chain employs TRBV7-6 and TRBJ2-1, with 9 bases that match TRBD2. CDR1 is SGHVS and CDR2 is FNYEAQ in the germline V gene. This CDR3 spans 16 amino acids. Trimming cost V 4 bases and J 4 bases; bases outside gene matches: 8. CDR3 coding DNA: TGTGCCAGCAGCTCCAGACTAGCGGCCTTTTACAATGAGCAGTTCTTC. This encodes CASSSRLAAFYNEQFF. The full variable domain, its missing parts supplied by reference TRBV7-6 and TRBJ2-1, is GAGVSQSPRYKVTKRGQDVALRCDPISGHVSLYWYRQALGQGPEFLTYFNYEAQQDKSGLPNDRFSAERPEGSISTLTIQRTEQRDSAMYRCASSSRLAAFYNEQFFGPGTRLTVL.

V gene TRBV5-6 combines with J gene TRBJ1-4; 9 nucleotides align to TRBD1. Looked up from germline, CDR1 is SGHDT and CDR2 is YYEEEE. This CDR3 has 18 amino acids. V lost 4 bases and J lost 4; bases outside the gene matches: 14. The CDR3 nucleotides are TGTGCCAGCAGCCACTCCCCCGGGACAGGGATGTATAATGAAAAACTGTTTTTT. Translation gives CASSHSPGTGMYNEKLFF.

This CDR3 reads CASSLVGGGLTNEQFF. The CDR3 DNA is TGTGCCAGCAGCTTAGTGGGAGGGGGGTTAACGAATGAGCAGTTCTTC. V and J are TRBV7-2 and TRBJ2-1; TRBD2 is a possible D gene (7 bases). The CDR3 runs 16 residues. CDR1 SGHTA and CDR2 FQGNSA come from the germline V gene. V shed 1 base and J shed 7 bases, with 17 bases lying between them.

This chain connects TRBV5-1 to TRBJ1-1; D is possibly TRBD1 (5 bases). This CDR3 region has 14 residues. V gave up 0 bases and J gave up 5 bases, with 11 bases separating them. Per germline, CDR1 SGHRS and CDR2 YFSETQ. CDR3 amino acids: CASSLGQSATEAFF. The DNA for the CDR3 is TGCGCCAGCAGCTTGGGACAGTCAGCAACTGAAGCTTTCTTT.

The rearrangement joins TRBV19 to TRBJ1-5; D gene ambiguous. Germline CDR1 and CDR2: LNHDA and SQIVND (reference sequence). The CDR3 is made up of 13 amino acids. Deletions cut 4 bases from V and 6 bases from J, with 10 bases between. CDR3 bases: TGTGCCAGTAGTAACGTGGGGAGTCAGCCCCAGCATTTT. Protein product: CASSNVGSQPQHF.

The V call is TRBV9, the J call TRBJ2-6, with D perhaps TRBD1 (6 bases). Germline CDR1 and CDR2: SGDLS and YYNGEE. The CDR3 runs to 17 residues. V lost 3 bases to trimming and J lost 1 base, with 14 bases between them. The CDR3 loop is CASSALDRPSGANVLTF. Here the CDR3 DNA reads TGTGCCAGCAGCGCTCTAGACAGGCCATCTGGGGCCAACGTCCTGACTTTC.

The chain uses TRBV11-3 and TRBJ2-3; the D is unclear. The germline V gene has CDR1 SGHNT and CDR2 YENEEA. Trimming left V 0 bases short and J 8 bases short, with 9 bases between. CDR3 length equals 13 residues. The CDR3 DNA follows: TGTGCCAGCAGCTTAGAGGGTCCGGGTACGCAGTATTTT. It encodes CASSLEGPGTQYF.

V is TRBV14 and J is TRBJ1-4; a weak D match, TRBD1 (5 bases). Germline V lookup: CDR1 SGHDN, CDR2 FVKESK. V lost 2 bases and J 6 bases, leaving 13 bases between the germline ends. The CDR3 contains 15 residues. CDR3 sequence (DNA): TGTGCCAGCAGCCAACGTGCGGGGCGGCATGAAAAACTGTTTTTT. Its protein product is CASSQRAGRHEKLFF.

This clone was seen more than once but under ten times. V usage is TRBV4-1 and J usage is TRBJ1-4, with TRBD1 as a possible D gene (5 bases). The CDR3 extends over 16 amino acids. Germline V lookup: CDR1 MGHRA, CDR2 YSYEKL. The germline V and J ends were trimmed by 3 bases and 3 bases, with 14 bases remaining between them. The CDR3 DNA reads as TGCGCCAGCAGCCACCACAAGGGGCCGGCTAATGAAAAACTGTTTTTT. As protein: CASSHHKGPANEKLFF.